The 3 T cell receptor beta chains below all came from one sample that was sequenced in a study of blood T cells in healthy people across ages. Primers used in a second PCR of roughly 7 to 11 cycles were a sample-barcoded 5' primer and a J-beta primer mix. TCRdb reprocessed the 5' RACE reads via MiXCR and lists one record per CDR3 protein. Of roughly 730,000 distinct CDR3 sequences listed, roughly 50% are singletons. Sequences were obtained from blood. All receptors derive from a man aged 35-49 years in good health.

The V gene is TRBV12-3 or TRBV12-4, the J gene TRBJ2-3; 8 bases fit TRBD2. This CDR3 has 15 residues. The junction had 12 bases not matched to a gene; V was cut back by 7 bases and J by 6 bases. The CDR3 sequence is CASTRGSGKVDTQYF. The CDR3 DNA reads TGTGCCAGCACCCGGGGTAGCGGGAAGGTGGATACGCAGTATTTT.

V gene TRBV5-4 combines with J gene TRBJ2-1, with TRBD2 identical over 9 bases. V dropped 3 bases and J dropped 3; count of bases not matched to a gene: 4. This CDR3 is 15 amino acids long. Germline loops: CDR1 SGHNT, CDR2 YYREEE (reference sequence). CDR3 amino acids: CASSSGSGSYNEQFF. The CDR3 DNA sequence: TGTGCCAGCAGCTCGGGTAGCGGGAGCTACAATGAGCAGTTCTTC.

The genes are TRBV20-1 and TRBJ2-3; TRBD2 might be the D (5 bases). This CDR3 has 13 amino acids. Germline V CDR1 and CDR2: DFQATT, SNEGSKA (reference sequence). Trimming stripped 2 bases from V and 2 bases from J, with 8 bases between. The CDR3 sequence: CSARQRDTDTQYF. For the CDR3, the DNA is TGCAGTGCTAGACAACGGGACACAGATACGCAGTATTTT.